The rows below give T cell receptor beta chains drawn from one sample of a study of blood T cell repertoires in COVID-19. Produced via immunoSEQ multiplex PCR; TCRdb's table is partial and in-frame only. This sample has 150,000 to 250,000 clones, with approximately 80% found just once. Sequencing was performed on peripheral blood. These receptors all come from a human donor with acute or convalescent COVID-19. The donor label of this sample is uncertain. Both conserved end residues are part of each CDR3. D genes are given only for firm matches. The size of a clone is reported for some rows only, either as once, few or many, or as a class for expanded clones.

TRBV4-3	TRBJ2-2	NA	NA	TGCGCCAGCAGCCAAAACCTACAGGGATCAGGCGGGGAGCTGTTTTTT	CASSQNLQGSGGELFF
TRBV7-2	TRBJ2-3	NA	NA	TGTGCCAGCAGGCGACTAGGCACAGATACGCAGTATTTT	CASRRLGTDTQYF
TRBV27	TRBJ2-4	once	NA	TGTGCCAGCAGTCCTCAACAGGTATACATTCAGTACTTC	CASSPQQVYIQYF
TRBV7-3	TRBJ2-2	NA	TRBD1	TGTGCCAGCAGCTTAAGGACAGGGACGAACACCGGGGAGCTGTTTTTT	CASSLRTGTNTGELFF
TRBV11-2	TRBJ2-2	NA	NA	TGTGCCAGCAGCTTAAGCGCCACCGGGGAGCTGTTTTTT	CASSLSATGELFF
TRBV5-4	TRBJ2-1	few	TRBD2	TGTGCCAGCAGCCCATGGACTAGCGGGAACAATGAGCAGTTCTTC	CASSPWTSGNNEQFF
TRBV15	TRBJ2-3	NA	NA	TGTGCCACCAGCAGAGAGCAGGGCGCAGATACGCAGTATTTT	CATSREQGADTQYF
TRBV7-9	TRBJ2-7	NA	TRBD1	TGTGCCAGCAGCTTAAGCACAGGGGTTAACGAGCAGTACTTC	CASSLSTGVNEQYF
TRBV5-1	TRBJ2-7	NA	NA	TGCGCCAGCAGCGGGGCCAGCTCCTACGAGCAGTACTTC	CASSGASSYEQYF
TRBV2	TRBJ2-2	NA	NA	TGTGCCAGCAGTGTCAGGGGAAACACCGGGGAGCTGTTTTTT	CASSVRGNTGELFF
TRBV5-1	TRBJ2-7	NA	NA	TGCGCCAGCAGCTTGGCCGAAAACAGGGCGAGCTCCTACGAGCAGTACTTC	CASSLAENRASSYEQYF
TRBV28	TRBJ2-3	NA	TRBD2	TGTGCCAGCAGTTCAGGGACTAGCGGGAGTTCCGCAGATACGCAGTATTTT	CASSSGTSGSSADTQYF
TRBV7-2	TRBJ1-5	NA	TRBD1	TGTGCCAGCAGCACCACAGGGGCGTATCAGCCCCAGCATTTT	CASSTTGAYQPQHF
TRBV4-1	TRBJ1-4	few	NA	TGCGCCAGCAGCCAAACCGGGACACGAAATGAAAAACTGTTTTTT	CASSQTGTRNEKLFF
TRBV7-6	TRBJ2-2	once	TRBD2	TGTGCCAGCAGCGAGCGGGAGAGCGGGGAGCTGTTTTTT	CASSERESGELFF
TRBV7-6	TRBJ2-7	NA	NA	TGTGCCAGCAGCCCTTGGGACACCAGCTCCTACGAGCAGTACTTC	CASSPWDTSSYEQYF
TRBV19	TRBJ2-7	NA	TRBD1	TGTGCCAGTAGTATGCCGGGGACAGGTAACTACGAGCAGTACTTC	CASSMPGTGNYEQYF
TRBV7-9	TRBJ2-5	NA	NA	TGTGCCAGCAGCTCCCAGGGTCTAAAAGAGACCCAGTACTTC	CASSSQGLKETQYF
TRBV28	TRBJ1-2	NA	NA	TGTGCCGCGGGGGCCAGGGCTTCTAACTATGGCTACACCTTC	CAAGARASNYGYTF
TRBV5-1	TRBJ1-5	NA	NA	TGCGCCAGCAGCTTGTCAGATTCGAATCAGCCCCAGCATTTT	CASSLSDSNQPQHF
TRBV28	TRBJ2-7	few	NA	TGTGCCAGCAGTCCCCAAATCCAGGGGTGGCAGTACTTC	CASSPQIQGWQYF
TRBV27	TRBJ2-3	NA	TRBD2	TGTGCCAGCAGCCCCCTGAGCGGGAACACAGATACGCAGTATTTT	CASSPLSGNTDTQYF
TRBV7-2	TRBJ1-3	NA	TRBD1	TGTGCCAGCAGCTCGGGACAGGGATTAAACACCATATATTTT	CASSSGQGLNTIYF
TRBV2	TRBJ2-7	NA	NA	TGTGCCAGCAGATGGGCGGGATACGAGCAGTACTTC	CASRWAGYEQYF
TRBV19	TRBJ1-1	NA	TRBD1	TGTGCCAGTAGTATCTATGGTCGCGACAGGGCGAACACTGAAGCTTTCTTT	CASSIYGRDRANTEAFF
TRBV5-1	TRBJ2-7	NA	TRBD1	TGCGCCAGCAGCTTGGCAGGGACAGCCTTCTACGAGCAGTACTTC	CASSLAGTAFYEQYF
TRBV11-2	TRBJ2-1	NA	NA	TGTGCCAGCAGCTTAGGTGGTCCTGCCTCGCGGTTCTTC	CASSLGGPASRFF
TRBV18	TRBJ1-5	NA	TRBD1	TGTGCCAGCTCATCGGGGGACAGGAATCAGCCCCAGCATTTT	CASSSGDRNQPQHF
TRBV7-3	TRBJ2-2	NA	NA	TGTGCCAGCAGCTTAACACAGGGGAACACCGGGGAGCTGTTTTTT	CASSLTQGNTGELFF
TRBV27	TRBJ2-7	NA	NA	TGTGCCAGCACATGGGGTACAGGGGGGACTAACGAGCAGTACTTC	CASTWGTGGTNEQYF
TRBV28	TRBJ1-1	NA	NA	TGTGCCAGCAGTTTATCCCAGTTTGAAGCTTTCTTT	CASSLSQFEAFF
TRBV7-9	TRBJ2-7	NA	TRBD1	TGTGCCAGCAGACCCTCAGGGGGCCACGAGCAGTACTTC	CASRPSGGHEQYF
TRBV3-1/TRBV3-2	TRBJ1-6	NA	NA	TGTGCCAGCAGCCCTGAAACAGGGTATAATTCACCCCTCCACTTT	CASSPETGYNSPLHF
TRBV6-2/TRBV6-3	TRBJ2-1	NA	TRBD2	TGTGCCAGCAGTAAAAGGACTAGCGGAAGCGGTGAGCAGTTCTTC	CASSKRTSGSGEQFF
TRBV30	TRBJ2-7	few	TRBD2	TGTGCCTGGGGGGGGACCCGGGACTATAACGAGCAGTACTTC	CAWGGTRDYNEQYF
TRBV6-5	TRBJ1-1	NA	NA	TGTGCCAGCAGTCAAACTTTAGGGGGCACTGAAGCTTTCTTT	CASSQTLGGTEAFF
TRBV10-3	TRBJ1-2	NA	TRBD1	TGTGCCATCAGGAACTCGGCAGGGGGCAACTATGGCTACACCTTC	CAIRNSAGGNYGYTF
TRBV29-1	TRBJ2-3	NA	TRBD2	TGCAGCGGCAGACTAGCACGAGGCACAGATACGCAGTATTTT	CSGRLARGTDTQYF
TRBV28	TRBJ1-5	NA	TRBD1	TGTGCCAGCAGTGCCCGGGACAGGGGGTTTGGTCAGCCCCAGCATTTT	CASSARDRGFGQPQHF
TRBV20-1	TRBJ2-7	NA	TRBD2	TGCAGTGCTAGTCGGCTAGCGGGATATGGGCAGTACTTC	CSASRLAGYGQYF
TRBV6-5	TRBJ2-5	NA	TRBD1	TGTGCCAGCAGTTACAGGGCAGGGGGAGAGACCCAGTACTTC	CASSYRAGGETQYF
TRBV5-4	TRBJ1-3	NA	NA	TGTGCCAGCAGCTTGGCGGGGGGAAACACCATATATTTT	CASSLAGGNTIYF
TRBV5-1	TRBJ1-2	NA	NA	TGCGCCAGCAGCTTGGCCACGGTTAACTATGGCTACACCTTC	CASSLATVNYGYTF
TRBV6-6	TRBJ2-1	NA	NA	TGTGCCAGCACCTCGACTGCATCCTACAATGAGCAGTTCTTC	CASTSTASYNEQFF
TRBV10-3	TRBJ2-7	few	NA	TGTGCCATCAGTGAATCCTCGGGACAAGGTTACGAGCAGTACTTC	CAISESSGQGYEQYF
TRBV12-3/TRBV12-4	TRBJ2-1	NA	NA	TGTGCCAGCAGTTCGACTAGTTCCAATGAGCAGTTCTTC	CASSSTSSNEQFF
TRBV3-1/TRBV3-2	TRBJ2-5	NA	NA	TGTGCCAGCAGCCGAGGACTGGGAGGAGAGACCCAGTACTTC	CASSRGLGGETQYF
TRBV5-1	TRBJ2-1	NA	TRBD2	TGCGCCAGCAGCTTCAGGACTAGCGACAATGAGCAGTTCTTC	CASSFRTSDNEQFF
TRBV24-1	TRBJ1-2	NA	NA	TGTGCCACCAGTGCGGGGGGTCTGGGCTACACCTTC	CATSAGGLGYTF
TRBV6-5	TRBJ2-5	NA	TRBD1	TGTGCCAGCAGTTACTTAGGGACAGGACAAGAGACCCAGTACTTC	CASSYLGTGQETQYF
TRBV6-5	TRBJ1-1	NA	NA	TGTGCCGGACGACAGAACATGAACACTGAAGCTTTCTTT	CAGRQNMNTEAFF
TRBV2	TRBJ2-5	once	NA	TGTGCCAGCAGTCTAGAAGAGACCCAGTACTTC	CASSLEETQYF
TRBV27	TRBJ2-7	NA	NA	TGTGCCAGTGCCACTGGGCAGTACTACGAGCAGTACTTC	CASATGQYYEQYF
TRBV5-4	TRBJ2-1	few	NA	TGTGCCAGCAGCTCGTTCCGAGACAGCTCCTACAATGAGCAGTTCTTC	CASSSFRDSSYNEQFF
TRBV5-1	TRBJ1-1	NA	NA	TGCGCCAGCAGGCTGAAGGAGGGGAGGACCACTGAAGCTTTCTTT	CASRLKEGRTTEAFF
TRBV28	TRBJ1-2	NA	NA	TGTGCCAGCAGTGTCACCCCGAGTGGCTATGGCTACACCTTC	CASSVTPSGYGYTF
TRBV9	TRBJ2-1	few	NA	TGTGCCAGCAGCGCACCTTTAGGGGTCCCCTCCTACAATGAGCAGTTCTTC	CASSAPLGVPSYNEQFF